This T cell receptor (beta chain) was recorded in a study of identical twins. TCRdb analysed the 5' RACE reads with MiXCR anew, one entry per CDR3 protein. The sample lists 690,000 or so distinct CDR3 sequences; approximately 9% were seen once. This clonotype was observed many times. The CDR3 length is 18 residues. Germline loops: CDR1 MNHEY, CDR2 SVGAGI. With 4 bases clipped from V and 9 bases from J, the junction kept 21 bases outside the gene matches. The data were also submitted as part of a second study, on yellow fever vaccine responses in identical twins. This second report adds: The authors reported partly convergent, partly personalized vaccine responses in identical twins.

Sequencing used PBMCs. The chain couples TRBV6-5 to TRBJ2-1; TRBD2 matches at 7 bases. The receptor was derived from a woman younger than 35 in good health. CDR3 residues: CASSSTSILANSEGEQFF. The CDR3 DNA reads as TGTGCCAGCAGTTCGACCTCTATACTAGCGAATTCCGAAGGTGAGCAGTTCTTC.